Listed below are T cell receptor beta chains from one sample, sequenced in a study of shared clonotypes between healthy human individuals. Data came from immunoSEQ multiplex PCR; TCRdb stores just in-frame clones and leaves some out. This sample has fewer than 1.8 million clones, with 98% to 99% found just once. The sample was naive CD4+ T cells sorted from blood. These receptors originate from a man aged 25 to 45 in good health. The CDR3 runs from the conserved cysteine through the conserved F or W. The D gene is left open where the match is weak. Size is stated for part of the rows, as once, few or many counts, or as a class when the clone is expanded.

.	TRBJ2-7	TRBV7-2	.	TGTGCCAGCAGCTTAGCGGAGGGGGCCTACGAGCAGTACTTC	CASSLAEGAYEQYF
.	TRBJ2-5	TRBV9	TRBD2	TGTGCCAGCAGCGCCTCTAGCGGCCGACAAGAGACCCAGTACTTC	CASSASSGRQETQYF
.	TRBJ1-4	TRBV5-1	.	TGCGCCAGCAGCTCAGGGGAAGGTTTGGAACTGTTTTTT	CASSSGEGLELFF
.	TRBJ2-1	TRBV9	.	TGTGCCAGCAGCCCCCAGGAGATTGGCGTCTACAATGAGCAGTTCTTC	CASSPQEIGVYNEQFF
once	TRBJ2-3	TRBV30	.	TGTGCCTGTTCGGCGGTCGTCACAGATACGCAGTATTTT	CACSAVVTDTQYF
.	TRBJ1-2	TRBV5-6	TRBD1	TGTGCCAGCAGTCGTCGGGGACAGGGATTAGTTAACTATGGCTACACCTTC	CASSRRGQGLVNYGYTF
.	TRBJ2-3	TRBV10-3	TRBD2	TGTGCCATCAGGGGAGATCTAGCGGGCTCAGATACGCAGTATTTT	CAIRGDLAGSDTQYF
.	TRBJ2-7	TRBV29-1	.	TGCAGCGTTGATGTTGGAGGCACCTCCTACGAGCAGTACTTC	CSVDVGGTSYEQYF
.	TRBJ2-7	TRBV4-3	TRBD2	TGCGCCAGCAGCCACGCCGGGACTAGTCACGAGCAGTACTTC	CASSHAGTSHEQYF
.	TRBJ2-7	TRBV5-1	.	TGCGCCAGCAGCCGTGGACTGGGGGTCTACGAGCAGTACTTC	CASSRGLGVYEQYF
.	TRBJ2-2	TRBV7-9	TRBD2	TGTGCCAGCAGCTTCCTTCCACTAGCGGGAGGGCCGGTTGGCGGGGAGCTGTTTTTT	CASSFLPLAGGPVGGELFF
.	TRBJ2-7	TRBV15	TRBD2	TGTGCCACCAGCAGTCCGCGGGGGACAGGAGGGACTAGCGGGAGTTACGAGCAGTACTTC	CATSSPRGTGGTSGSYEQYF
.	TRBJ2-5	TRBV19	.	TGTGCCAGTAGTCGGGGTATGGGGGAGACCCAGTACTTC	CASSRGMGETQYF
once	TRBJ2-1	TRBV7-2	.	TGTGCCAGCAGCTTCACACGGGACCGGGTGCAGTTCTTC	CASSFTRDRVQFF
.	TRBJ2-7	TRBV7-2	.	TGTGCCAGCAGCTTGTACCACGAGCAGTACTTC	CASSLYHEQYF
once	TRBJ1-3	TRBV7-9	.	TGTGCCAGCAGCTCGGGACCGACCTCTGGAAACACCATATATTTT	CASSSGPTSGNTIYF
.	TRBJ2-7	TRBV10-3	.	TGTGCCATCAGTGCGGCGTCCTACGAGCAGTACTTC	CAISAASYEQYF
.	TRBJ2-5	TRBV30	TRBD2	TGTGCCTGGAGTCCTTTAGCGGGAGGGGCAGAGACCCAGTACTTC	CAWSPLAGGAETQYF
.	TRBJ2-1	TRBV13	.	TGTGCCAGTAACGCTGGGGGGGCCAATGAGCAGTTCTTC	CASNAGGANEQFF
.	TRBJ1-1	TRBV19	TRBD1	TGTGCCAGTAGTACCCGATCGGATGGGACAGGAATAAACACTGAAGCTTTCTTT	CASSTRSDGTGINTEAFF
.	TRBJ1-2	TRBV27	TRBD1	TGTGCCAGCAGTTCACGGACAGGGGAGTCTGGCTACACCTTC	CASSSRTGESGYTF
.	TRBJ2-1	TRBV7-9	TRBD2	TGTGCCAGCAGCTTAGCGGTCGGGACTAGCGGGAGTTCCTACAATGAGCAGTTCTTC	CASSLAVGTSGSSYNEQFF
once	TRBJ1-5	TRBV7-9	.	TGTGCCAGCAGCGTGGGGGGGAAGCCCCAGCATTTT	CASSVGGKPQHF
.	TRBJ1-1	TRBV28	.	TGTGCCAGCAGTTTTGCCAACATGAACACTGAAGCTTTCTTT	CASSFANMNTEAFF
.	TRBJ1-3	TRBV18	TRBD1	TGTGCCAGCTCACCGAAGGGGGCGAACACCATATATTTT	CASSPKGANTIYF
.	TRBJ1-1	TRBV27	.	TGTGCCAGCAGTTTATCCCGAGGGGCGCGAGTGTCGGACACTGAAGCTTTCTTT	CASSLSRGARVSDTEAFF
.	TRBJ2-7	TRBV5-4	.	TGTGCCAGCAGCTCTATGGTGGAGGGGGGGGACGAGCAGTACTTC	CASSSMVEGGDEQYF
once	TRBJ2-3	TRBV21-1	.	TGTGCCAGCAGCAATGTTGACGGGAAGTCTTCTAGCACAGATACGCAGTATTTT	CASSNVDGKSSSTDTQYF
once	TRBJ2-1	TRBV18	.	TGTGCCAGCTCACCGGACCACATCCCCCAGTTCTTC	CASSPDHIPQFF
.	TRBJ2-1	TRBV27	.	TGTGCCAGCAGTTTCTGGTACGGCGAAACGGGGAACAATGAGCAGTTCTTC	CASSFWYGETGNNEQFF
.	TRBJ2-1	TRBV18	.	TGTGCCAGCTCACCAGCGACAACCAATCGGGGCAATGAGCAGTTCTTC	CASSPATTNRGNEQFF
.	TRBJ2-3	TRBV28	.	TGTGCCAGCAACGCCGCAGTAGGGAGAAGCACAGATACGCAGTATTTT	CASNAAVGRSTDTQYF
.	TRBJ2-1	TRBV6-1	.	TGTGCCAGCAGGGAATCGGGATATATTGGGCAGGGCGAGTTCTTC	CASRESGYIGQGEFF
.	TRBJ2-2	TRBV4-2	.	TGTGCCAGCAGCCAAACCTACACCGGGGAGCTGTTTTTT	CASSQTYTGELFF
once	TRBJ1-1	TRBV28	TRBD1	TGTGCCAGCACCCAACGGGGACAGGGATGGACTGAAGCTTTCTTT	CASTQRGQGWTEAFF
.	TRBJ1-1	TRBV19	.	TGTGCCAGCAACACCGCCGGGGGCTACACTGAAGCTTTCTTT	CASNTAGGYTEAFF
.	TRBJ1-3	TRBV11-3	.	TGTGCCAGCAGCTTAAAGTCTGGAAACACCATATATTTT	CASSLKSGNTIYF
.	TRBJ1-1	TRBV29-1	.	TGCAGCGTTGGAGCTCAGGGGAGGACTGAAGCTTTCTTT	CSVGAQGRTEAFF
once	TRBJ1-4	TRBV29-1	.	TGCAGCGTGCTAGGATCCCGACTGTTTTTT	CSVLGSRLFF
.	TRBJ1-5	TRBV11-3	.	TGTGCCAGCAGCCCCCCCGGACCGAGTCAGCCCCAGCATTTT	CASSPPGPSQPQHF
.	TRBJ1-4	TRBV6-5	.	TGTGCCAGCAGGGGGAGAGGCGTTGAAAAACTGTTTTTT	CASRGRGVEKLFF
once	TRBJ1-5	TRBV19	.	TGTGCCAGTAGTAGGACCACACAGGGCAATCAGCCCCAGCATTTT	CASSRTTQGNQPQHF
.	TRBJ1-1	TRBV5-1	TRBD1	TGCGCCAGCAGCGGGGGACAGGGGCCCGTAGGTGAAGCTTTCTTT	CASSGGQGPVGEAFF
.	TRBJ2-3	TRBV5-1	TRBD2	TGCGCCAGCAGCTCTAGCGGGAGTGGGGGTACGCAGTATTTT	CASSSSGSGGTQYF
.	TRBJ2-3	TRBV11-2	TRBD2	TGTGCCAGCAGGGCCCGCGGGACTAGCGGGAGTGCGGGCACAGATACGCAGTATTTT	CASRARGTSGSAGTDTQYF
.	TRBJ1-5	TRBV5-1	.	TGCGCCAGCAGCTTGTGGGGTGCGGATCAGCCCCAGCATTTT	CASSLWGADQPQHF
once	TRBJ2-6	TRBV23-1	.	TGCGCCAGCAGTCGGGCGGCTCTCTCTGGGGCCAACGTCCTGACTTTC	CASSRAALSGANVLTF
.	TRBJ2-7	TRBV28	.	TGTGCCAGCAGTTCGCCGACAGGCGTGGCAACCTACGAGCAGTACTTC	CASSSPTGVATYEQYF
.	TRBJ1-2	TRBV29-1	.	TGCAGCGCGCGAGGTAGGGCTGGTGACTATGGCTACACCTTC	CSARGRAGDYGYTF
once	TRBJ2-3	TRBV19	TRBD2	TGTGCCAGTAGTATCTTCCTAGCGGGAGCGTTCGCAGATACGCAGTATTTT	CASSIFLAGAFADTQYF
.	TRBJ1-2	TRBV5-8	.	TGTGCCAGCAGCTTGGAACAGGGACTAGGTGGCTACACCTTC	CASSLEQGLGGYTF
.	TRBJ2-7	TRBV15	TRBD2	TGTGCCACCAGCAGGGCGGGAGGGCCGCTGGAAGAGCAGTACTTC	CATSRAGGPLEEQYF
.	TRBJ2-2	TRBV9	TRBD1	TGTGCCAGCAGCGGACAGGGGGCGCTCGGGACCGGGGAGCTGTTTTTT	CASSGQGALGTGELFF
.	TRBJ2-3	TRBV7-9	.	TGTGCCAGCAGCTTAGGATACAGGAGCACAGATACGCAGTATTTT	CASSLGYRSTDTQYF
.	TRBJ1-1	TRBV9	.	TGTGCCAGCAGCTATGCGGCCGGGAACACTGAAGCTTTCTTT	CASSYAAGNTEAFF
once	TRBJ2-7	TRBV11-2	.	TGTGCCAGCAGCCCTCGACAGATCTACGAGCAGTACTTC	CASSPRQIYEQYF
.	TRBJ1-4	TRBV6-5	TRBD1	TGTGCCAGCAGTTACTCGAGCACAGGGGTTGAAAAACTGTTTTTT	CASSYSSTGVEKLFF